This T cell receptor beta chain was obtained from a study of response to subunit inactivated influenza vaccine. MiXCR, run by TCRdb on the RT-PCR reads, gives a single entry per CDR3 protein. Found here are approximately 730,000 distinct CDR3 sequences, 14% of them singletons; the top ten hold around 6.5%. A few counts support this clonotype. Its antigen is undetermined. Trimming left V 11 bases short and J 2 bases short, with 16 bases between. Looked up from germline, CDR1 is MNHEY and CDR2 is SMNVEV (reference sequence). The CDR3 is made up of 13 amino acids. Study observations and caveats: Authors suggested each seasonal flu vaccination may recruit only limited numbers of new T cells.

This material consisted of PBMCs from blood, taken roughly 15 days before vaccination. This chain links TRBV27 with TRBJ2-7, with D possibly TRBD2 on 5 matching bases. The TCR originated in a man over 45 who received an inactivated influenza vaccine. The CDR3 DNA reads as TGTGCCGGCGCCGGGATCCTAACCTACGAGCAGTACTTC. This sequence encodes CAGAGILTYEQYF.